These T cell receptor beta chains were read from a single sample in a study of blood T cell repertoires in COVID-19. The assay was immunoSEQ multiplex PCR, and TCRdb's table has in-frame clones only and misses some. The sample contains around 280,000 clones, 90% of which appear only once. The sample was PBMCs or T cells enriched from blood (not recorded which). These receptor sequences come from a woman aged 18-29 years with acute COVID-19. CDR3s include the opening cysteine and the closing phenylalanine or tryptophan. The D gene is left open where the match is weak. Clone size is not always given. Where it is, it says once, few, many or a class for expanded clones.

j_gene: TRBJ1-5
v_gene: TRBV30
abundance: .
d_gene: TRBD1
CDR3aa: CAWSAWTGHQPQHF
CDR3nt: TGTGCCTGGAGTGCGTGGACAGGGCATCAGCCCCAGCATTTT

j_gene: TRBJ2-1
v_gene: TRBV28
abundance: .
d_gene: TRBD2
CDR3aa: CASSLTGGSNEQFF
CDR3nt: TGTGCCAGCAGTTTAACGGGGGGGTCTAATGAGCAGTTCTTC

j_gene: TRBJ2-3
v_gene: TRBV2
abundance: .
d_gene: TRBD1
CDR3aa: CASRQGASDTQYF
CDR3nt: TGTGCCAGCAGGCAGGGGGCATCCGATACGCAGTATTTT

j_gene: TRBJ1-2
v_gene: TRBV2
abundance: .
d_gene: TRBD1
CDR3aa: CATSPGGGYGYTF
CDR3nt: TGTGCCACCTCGCCAGGGGGTGGGTATGGCTACACCTTC

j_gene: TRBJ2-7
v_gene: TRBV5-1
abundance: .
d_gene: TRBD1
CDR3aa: CASSLATPGQGWHEQYF
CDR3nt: TGCGCCAGCAGCTTGGCGACCCCGGGACAGGGTTGGCACGAGCAGTACTTC

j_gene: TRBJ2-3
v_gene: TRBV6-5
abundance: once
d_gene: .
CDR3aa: CASSYHRTGTDTQYF
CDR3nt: TGTGCCAGCAGTTACCACCGGACTGGAACAGATACGCAGTATTTT

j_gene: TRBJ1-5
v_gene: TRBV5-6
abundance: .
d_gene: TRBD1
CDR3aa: CASSTGTANNQPQHF
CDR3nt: TGTGCCAGCAGCACGGGGACAGCCAACAATCAGCCCCAGCATTTT

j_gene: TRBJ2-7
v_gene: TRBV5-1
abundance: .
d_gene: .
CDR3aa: CASSFGHSPDYEQYF
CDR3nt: TGCGCCAGCAGCTTCGGTCACTCTCCCGACTACGAGCAGTACTTC

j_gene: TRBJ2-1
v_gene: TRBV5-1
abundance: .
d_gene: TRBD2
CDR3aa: CASSLGLAGGSYNEQFF
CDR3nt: TGCGCCAGCAGCTTGGGGCTAGCGGGAGGTTCTTACAATGAGCAGTTCTTC

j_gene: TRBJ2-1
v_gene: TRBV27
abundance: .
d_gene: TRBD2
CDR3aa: CASSSLQGQASGRRGEQFF
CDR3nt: TGTGCCAGCAGTTCGTTACAGGGGCAGGCTAGCGGGAGACGAGGAGAGCAGTTCTTC

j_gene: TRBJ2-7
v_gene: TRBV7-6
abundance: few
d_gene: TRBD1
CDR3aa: CASSPNRDRGTEQYF
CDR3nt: TGTGCCAGCAGTCCGAATCGAGACAGGGGAACCGAGCAGTACTTC

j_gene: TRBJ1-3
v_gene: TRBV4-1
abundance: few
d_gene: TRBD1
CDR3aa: CASSRTGDDSGNTIYF
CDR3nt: TGCGCCAGCAGCAGAACAGGGGATGACTCTGGAAACACCATATATTTT

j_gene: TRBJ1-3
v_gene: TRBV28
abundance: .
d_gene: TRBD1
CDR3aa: CASRTPGQGLSSGNTIYF
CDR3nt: TGTGCCAGCAGAACCCCGGGACAGGGTTTGAGCTCTGGAAACACCATATATTTT

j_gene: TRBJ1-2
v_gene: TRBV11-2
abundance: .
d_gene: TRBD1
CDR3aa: CASSSLNAGTEHNYGYTF
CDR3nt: TGTGCCAGCAGCTCGTTAAATGCAGGGACAGAACACAACTATGGCTACACCTTC